This record covers a single T cell receptor beta chain. There is no known antigen for this receptor. Per-base quality was not reported, and no clone a single base away is much larger than it. CDR1 MDHEN and CDR2 SYDVKM were looked up in the germline V gene. Including the terminal cysteine and phenylalanine, the CDR3 comprises 15 residues. The DNA shown is the 45-base CDR3, in frame from base 1. From V the trimming removes 2 bases and from J it removes 6 bases, while the gene matches leave 7 bases of the junction unaccounted for. This sample is drawn from a study of blood T cell repertoires in COVID-19 (dated by TCRdb to 2018 to 2020). Broadly, across the study: Samples from collaborators originated in the United States, Italy and Spain and spanned both the acute and convalescent phases of COVID-19. The sample metadata nearly always contained a de-identified subject ID, COVID-19 status, age in years and sex. Deeply sampled blood TCRbeta repertoires from subjects exposed to, actively infected with, or recovered from COVID-19 were included in the dataset. Where available, HLA class I and class II types were obtained from metadata supplied by the sample provider rather than from assay-based typing. Samples were obtained from the ongoing ImmuneRACE study (first 160 participants) and from approximately 1,200 subjects provided by 6 global collaborators. The repertoires were made available in a free public database intended to serve as a resource for research on the immune response to SARS-CoV-2. The material from the prospective study consisted of cDNA or gDNA derived from T cells, B-cell-depleted T cells, or PBMCs.

Participants in the prospective study were aged about 18 to 89 years, lived in 20 to 25 United States geographic areas, and enrolled through a virtual design. In the prospective study, cohorts were assigned on the basis of participant-reported clinical history obtained from a screening survey and a study questionnaire. Exposed participants had been in contact, within 2 weeks of entering the study, with a person who had a PCR-confirmed or clinician-diagnosed case of COVID-19. In the prospective study, whole blood, serum and a nasopharyngeal or oropharyngeal swab were collected from each participant by mobile phlebotomists. Additional blood draws and questionnaires over an approximately two-month period could optionally be provided by prospective study participants. Before DNA extraction, blood samples from the prospective study were shipped at room temperature or frozen. TCRbeta CDR3 regions were amplified from genomic DNA using the immunoSEQ Assay, a bias-controlled multiplex PCR. In the source study's methods: Nucleated cell counts per sample were estimated from amplification of reference gene primers within the assay. To quantify the absolute abundance of each unique TCRbeta CDR3 rearrangement, sequence reads were collapsed and filtered. For each sample, productive Simpson clonality was calculated as the square root of Simpson's diversity index over productive rearrangements. Not all clones reach the TCRdb copy of this immuneACCESS table, which keeps in-frame sequences only. Checked studies attribute under half of the gap to unresolved V genes and leave the rest unexplained. V and J calls and clone size are as listed in that table; D and trimming were resolved from the DNA. The sample contains 150,000 or so clones, roughly 88% of them found a single time. The top ten clones comprise about 5.2% of the sample.

The study at large found these results: The amount of clinical and demographic metadata varied by source and participant and was provided uncurated.

The material sequenced was PBMCs or T cells enriched from blood (not recorded which). The V gene is TRBV28 and the J gene is TRBJ2-7; a stretch of 10 junction bases matches TRBD2. The source of this sequence is a man aged 70-80 years who had been exposed to COVID-19. In nucleotides, the sequence is TGTGCCAGCAGTTTAGGGGTAGCGGGAGGAGGCGAGCAGTACTTC. Its product reads: CASSLGVAGGGEQYF.